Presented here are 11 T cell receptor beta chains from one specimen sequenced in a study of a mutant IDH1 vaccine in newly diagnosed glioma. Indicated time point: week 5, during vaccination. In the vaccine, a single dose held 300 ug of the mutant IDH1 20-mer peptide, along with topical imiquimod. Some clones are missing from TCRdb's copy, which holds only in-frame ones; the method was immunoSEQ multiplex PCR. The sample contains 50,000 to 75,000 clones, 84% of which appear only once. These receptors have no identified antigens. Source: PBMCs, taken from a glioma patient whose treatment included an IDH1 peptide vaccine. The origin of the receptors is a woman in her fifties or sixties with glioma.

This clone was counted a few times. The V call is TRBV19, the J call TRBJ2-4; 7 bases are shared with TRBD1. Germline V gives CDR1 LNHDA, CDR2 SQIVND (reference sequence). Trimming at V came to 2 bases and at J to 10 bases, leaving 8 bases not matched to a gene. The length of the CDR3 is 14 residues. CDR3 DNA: TGTGCCAGTAGTATATCGGCCGACAGGGCTATTCAGTACTTC. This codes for CASSISADRAIQYF.

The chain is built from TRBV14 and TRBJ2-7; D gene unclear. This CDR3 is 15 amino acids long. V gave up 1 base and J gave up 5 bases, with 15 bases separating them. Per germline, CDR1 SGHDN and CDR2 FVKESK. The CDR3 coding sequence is TGTGCCAGCAGCCAAGGAGAAGTAAGAGTCAACGAGCAGTACTTC. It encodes CASSQGEVRVNEQYF. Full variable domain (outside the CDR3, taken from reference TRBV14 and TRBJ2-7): EAGVTQFPSHSVIEKGQTVTLRCDPISGHDNLYWYRRVMGKEIKFLLHFVKESKQDESGMPNNRFLAERTGGTYSTLKVQPAELEDSGVYFCASSQGEVRVNEQYFGPGTRLTVT.

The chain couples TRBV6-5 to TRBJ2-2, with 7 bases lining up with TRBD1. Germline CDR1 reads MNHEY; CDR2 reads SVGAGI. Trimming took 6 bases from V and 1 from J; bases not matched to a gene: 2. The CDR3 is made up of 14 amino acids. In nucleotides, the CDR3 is TGTGCCAGCAGAACAGGGGAGAACACCGGGGAGCTGTTTTTT. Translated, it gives CASRTGENTGELFF.

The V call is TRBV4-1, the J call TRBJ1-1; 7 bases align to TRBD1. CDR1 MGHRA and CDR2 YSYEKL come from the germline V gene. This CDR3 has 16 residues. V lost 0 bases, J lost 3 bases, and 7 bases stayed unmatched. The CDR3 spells CASSQDWKGADTEAFF. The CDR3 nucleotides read TGCGCCAGCAGCCAAGATTGGAAGGGGGCGGACACTGAAGCTTTCTTT.

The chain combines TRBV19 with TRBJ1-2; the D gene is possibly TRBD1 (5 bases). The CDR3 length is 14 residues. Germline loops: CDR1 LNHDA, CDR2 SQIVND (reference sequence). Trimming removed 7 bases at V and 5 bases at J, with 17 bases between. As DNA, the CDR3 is TGTGCCAGTACGGGGCCCGGGCTGGAATATGGCTACACCTTC. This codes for CASTGPGLEYGYTF.

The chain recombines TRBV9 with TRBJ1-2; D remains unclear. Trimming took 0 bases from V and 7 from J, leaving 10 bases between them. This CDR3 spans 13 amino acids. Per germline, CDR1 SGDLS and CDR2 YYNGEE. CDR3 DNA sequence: TGTGCCAGCAGCGTAGTAAGAGGCGGTGGCTACACCTTC. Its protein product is CASSVVRGGGYTF.

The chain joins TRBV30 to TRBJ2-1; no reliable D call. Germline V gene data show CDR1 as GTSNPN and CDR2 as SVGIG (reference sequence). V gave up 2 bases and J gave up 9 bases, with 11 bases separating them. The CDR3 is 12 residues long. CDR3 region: CAWSPSRAEQFF. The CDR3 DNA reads TGTGCCTGGAGTCCATCTAGGGCTGAGCAGTTCTTC.

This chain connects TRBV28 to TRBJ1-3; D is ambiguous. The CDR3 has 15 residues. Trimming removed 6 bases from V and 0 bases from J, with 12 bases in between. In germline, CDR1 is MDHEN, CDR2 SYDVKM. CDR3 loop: CASSAGETSGNTIYF. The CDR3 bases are TGTGCCAGCAGCGCCGGGGAAACCTCTGGAAACACCATATATTTT.

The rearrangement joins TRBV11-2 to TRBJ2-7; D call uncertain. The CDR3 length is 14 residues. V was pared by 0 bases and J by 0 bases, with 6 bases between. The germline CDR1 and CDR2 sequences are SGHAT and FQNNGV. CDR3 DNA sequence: TGTGCCAGCAGCTTAGAGACTCTCTCCTACGAGCAGTACTTC. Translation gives CASSLETLSYEQYF.

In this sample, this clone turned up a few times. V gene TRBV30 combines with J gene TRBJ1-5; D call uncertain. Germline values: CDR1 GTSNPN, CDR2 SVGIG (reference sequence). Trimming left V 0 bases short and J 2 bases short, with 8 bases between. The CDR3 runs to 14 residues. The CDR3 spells CAWSVQSGNQPQHF. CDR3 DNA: TGTGCCTGGAGTGTACAATCGGGCAATCAGCCCCAGCATTTT. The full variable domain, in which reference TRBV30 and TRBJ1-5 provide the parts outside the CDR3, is SQTIHQWPATLVQPVGSPLSLECTVEGTSNPNLYWYRQAAGRGLQLLFYSVGIGQISSEVPQNLSASRPQDRQFILSSKKLLLSDSGFYLCAWSVQSGNQPQHFGDGTRLSIL.

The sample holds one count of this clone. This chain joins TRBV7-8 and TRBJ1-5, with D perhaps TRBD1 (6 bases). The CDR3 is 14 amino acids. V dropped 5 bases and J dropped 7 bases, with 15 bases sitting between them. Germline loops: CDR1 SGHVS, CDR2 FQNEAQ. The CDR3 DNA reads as TGTGCCAGCAGCGAAGGACAGTTGGTCCAGCCCCAGCATTTT. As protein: CASSEGQLVQPQHF.